This entry describes one T cell receptor (beta chain). The data were obtained in a study of shared clonotypes between healthy human individuals. Whole-study context: Researchers drew samples from a couple of women and a few men aged 18 to 49.

The V end was cut by 7 bases, the J end by 11 bases, with 15 bases between. Germline V CDR1 and CDR2: MDHEN, SYDVKM. The CDR3 runs 12 residues. Sequencing used immunoSEQ multiplex PCR; TCRdb keeps in-frame clones, though not all of them. Here the sample spans about 1 million clones, 65% to 80% being singletons. V gene TRBV28 combines with J gene TRBJ1-3; tentative D call: TRBD1 (5 bases). This TCR came from a man younger than 35 in good health. Specimen: memory CD4+ T cells sorted from blood. The subset was: CD45RA-negative fraction. The CDR3 region is CASIPTRGAIYF. The CDR3 DNA reads as TGTGCCAGCATCCCGACCAGAGGGGCCATATATTTT.